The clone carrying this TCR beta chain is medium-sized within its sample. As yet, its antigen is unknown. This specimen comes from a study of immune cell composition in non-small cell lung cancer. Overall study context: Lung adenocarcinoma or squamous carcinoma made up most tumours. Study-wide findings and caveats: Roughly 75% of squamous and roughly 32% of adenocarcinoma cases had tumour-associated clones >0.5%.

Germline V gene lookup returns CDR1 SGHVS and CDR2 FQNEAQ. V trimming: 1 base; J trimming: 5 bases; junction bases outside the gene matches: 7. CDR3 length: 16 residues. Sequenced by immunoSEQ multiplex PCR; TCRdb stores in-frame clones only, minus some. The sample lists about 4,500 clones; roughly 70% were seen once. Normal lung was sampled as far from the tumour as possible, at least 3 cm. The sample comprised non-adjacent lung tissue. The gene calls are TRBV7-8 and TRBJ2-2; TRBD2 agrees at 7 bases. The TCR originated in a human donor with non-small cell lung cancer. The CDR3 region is CASSLVSGGGTGELFF. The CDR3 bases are TGTGCCAGCAGCTTAGTTTCGGGGGGAGGGACCGGGGAGCTGTTTTTT. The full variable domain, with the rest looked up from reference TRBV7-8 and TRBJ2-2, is GAGVSQSPRYKVAKRGQDVALRCDPISGHVSLFWYQQALGQGPEFLTYFQNEAQLDKSGLPSDRFFAERPEGSVSTLKIQRTQQEDSAVYLCASSLVSGGGTGELFFGEGSRLTVL.